These T cell receptor beta chains were read from a single sample in a study of molecular identifiers for immune sequencing clone quantification. TCRdb redid the calling of the PCR reads with MiXCR, one entry per CDR3 protein. This table has fewer than 350,000 distinct CDR3 sequences, about 23% appearing once. The sample was naive CD8+ T cells from blood, with Jurkat cell RNA spiked in. The receptor set was obtained from a human donor in good health. Some libraries in this study had Jurkat cell RNA spiked in. The CDR3 runs from the conserved cysteine through the conserved F or W. The D gene is left open where the match is weak. The size entry is marked missing in some rows and otherwise reads once, few, many or a size class.

length,D,J,V,size,DNA,CDR3
12,.,TRBJ2-7,TRBV7-9,.,TGTGCCAGCAGCTTAGGACCGATCGAGCAGTACTTC,CASSLGPIEQYF
17,TRBD1,TRBJ1-1,TRBV19,few,TGTGCCACGAAGGGGACAGGGGACCTGACCATGAACACTGAAGCTTTCTTT,CATKGTGDLTMNTEAFF
15,TRBD1,TRBJ1-1,TRBV7-6,few,TGTGCCAGCAGCCAAGTAGACAGGGGATGGACTGAAGCTTTCTTT,CASSQVDRGWTEAFF
14,TRBD2,TRBJ2-1,TRBV6-2/TRBV6-3,.,TGTGCCAGTACTTTGACTAGCCCCCCGACGGCGCAGTTCTTC,CASTLTSPPTAQFF
15,.,TRBJ2-7,TRBV7-6,many,TGTGCCAGCAGCTTAGCTGGGACGGGGGTGAGGGAGCAGTACTTC,CASSLAGTGVREQYF
14,.,TRBJ2-5,TRBV29-1,many,TGCAGCGTTGAAGGGGCGCGGATGTGGGAGACCCAGTACTTC,CSVEGARMWETQYF
16,TRBD1,TRBJ2-7,TRBV7-9,.,TGTGCCAGCAGCCGACCCTCTAGGACAGGGACTTACGAGCAGTACTTC,CASSRPSRTGTYEQYF
15,TRBD2,TRBJ2-1,TRBV7-2,.,TGTGCCAGCAGCTTAGGTTACAGAGCGGGAGACGAGCAGTTCTTC,CASSLGYRAGDEQFF
15,.,TRBJ1-3,TRBV11-2,few,TGTGCCAGCAGCCCTGCGGCCTCCTCTGGAAACACCATATATTTT,CASSPAASSGNTIYF
16,.,TRBJ2-2,TRBV2,many,TGTGCCAGCAGTGCCCCGGTGACACCGAACACCGGGGAGCTGTTTTTT,CASSAPVTPNTGELFF
15,TRBD1,TRBJ2-7,TRBV7-2,many,TGTGCCAGCAGCTTTACGGGACAGGGGGCTTACGAGCAGTACTTC,CASSFTGQGAYEQYF
15,TRBD1,TRBJ1-5,TRBV20-1,few,TGCAGTGCTATCCTGGACAGGGTAATTTCTCAGCCCCAGCATTTT,CSAILDRVISQPQHF
13,.,TRBJ1-1,TRBV29-1,many,TGCAGCGTCAGATACAGGGATCGCACTGAAGCTTTCTTT,CSVRYRDRTEAFF
19,TRBD2,TRBJ2-3,TRBV13,few,TGTGCCAGCAGCCCGGGACTAGCGGGGTCCCTTTCAGTGGAAGATACGCAGTATTTT,CASSPGLAGSLSVEDTQYF
15,TRBD1,TRBJ2-1,TRBV7-2,many,TGTGCCAGCAGCCTAGGGACAGCCTCCTACAATGAGCAGTTCTTC,CASSLGTASYNEQFF
12,.,TRBJ1-1,TRBV5-1,many,TGCGCCAGCAGGGCAGTGAACACTGAAGCTTTCTTT,CASRAVNTEAFF
15,.,TRBJ1-5,TRBV4-3,.,TGCGCCAGCAGCCGAACTCGCTGGGGCGGCCAGCCCCAGCATTTT,CASSRTRWGGQPQHF
16,.,TRBJ2-1,TRBV7-8,.,TGTGCCAGCAGCCTCAGTGGCCCAAGCTCCTACAATGAGCAGTTCTTC,CASSLSGPSSYNEQFF
14,TRBD1,TRBJ2-2,TRBV9,many,TGTGCCAGCGCGAGGGACAGGGTCATCGGGGAGCTGTTTTTT,CASARDRVIGELFF
16,TRBD1,TRBJ1-1,TRBV20-1,.,TGCAGTGCTAGACCCCTGGGACAGGGTCCTAACACTGAAGCTTTCTTT,CSARPLGQGPNTEAFF
15,.,TRBJ2-1,TRBV4-3,.,TGCGCCAGCAGCCAAGATCGGGGTTCCTACAATGGGCAGTTCTTC,CASSQDRGSYNGQFF
16,.,TRBJ2-7,TRBV2,few,TGTGCCAGCAGTGTTAAAGCGGAAGAATCGTCCTACGAGCAGTACTTC,CASSVKAEESSYEQYF
16,TRBD2,TRBJ2-6,TRBV6-2/TRBV6-3,few,TGTGCCAGCAGCCGGTTCGGGAGGGCTGGGGCCAACGTCCTGACTTTC,CASSRFGRAGANVLTF
13,.,TRBJ2-1,TRBV6-2/TRBV6-3,.,TGTGCCAGCAGTATGGGGGCCTACAATGAGCAGTTCTTC,CASSMGAYNEQFF
16,TRBD1,TRBJ2-7,TRBV5-1,many,TGCGCCAGCAGCCCGGAGAAGACAGGGGGTTCCTACGAGCAGTACTTC,CASSPEKTGGSYEQYF
12,.,TRBJ2-3,TRBV10-3,many,TGTGCCATCGCGGAGGCCGCAGATACGCAGTATTTT,CAIAEAADTQYF
16,.,TRBJ2-2,TRBV12-3/TRBV12-4,.,TGTGCCAGCAGTCAAACCGGGACATTGAGCACCGGGGAGCTGTTTTTT,CASSQTGTLSTGELFF
14,.,TRBJ2-5,TRBV9,few,TGTGCCAGCTCCAAGGATGGAGGAGGGGAGACCCAGTACTTC,CASSKDGGGETQYF
15,.,TRBJ1-5,TRBV5-4,few,TGTGCCAGCAGGGTTTGGGCCGAGGGGAATCAGCCCCAGCATTTT,CASRVWAEGNQPQHF
14,TRBD2,TRBJ2-3,TRBV12-3/TRBV12-4,few,TGTGCCAGCAGTAGCGGGGGGGCCAAAGATACGCAGTATTTT,CASSSGGAKDTQYF
12,TRBD1,TRBJ2-1,TRBV30,.,TGTGCCTGGAGTGGGGACAGCTCGACGCCGTTCTTC,CAWSGDSSTPFF
15,TRBD1,TRBJ1-1,TRBV5-1,few,TGCGCCAGCAGCAAGAGGACAGGCCTTGACACTGAAGCTTTCTTT,CASSKRTGLDTEAFF
14,.,TRBJ1-1,TRBV29-1,many,TGCAGCGTTGAACTTCTAGACTCGGGGGAAGAAGCTTTCTTT,CSVELLDSGEEAFF
13,.,TRBJ2-3,TRBV7-9,many,TGTGCCAGCAGCCCCACAGGGCTCGATACGCAGTATTTT,CASSPTGLDTQYF
15,TRBD1,TRBJ2-7,TRBV27,.,TGTGCCAGCAGTTTAGGGGCAGGGGGTACCTACGAGCAGTACTTC,CASSLGAGGTYEQYF
16,.,TRBJ2-7,TRBV9,.,TGTGCCAGCAGCGTAGGAGGGGCGGCTATTTCCTACGAGCAGTACTTC,CASSVGGAAISYEQYF
13,.,TRBJ2-5,TRBV28,many,TGTGCCAGCAGCCCTCGGGGGCAAGAGACCCAGTACTTC,CASSPRGQETQYF
16,.,TRBJ1-1,TRBV7-9,many,TGTGCCAGCAGCTTAGATGCGGGGATCATGAACACTGAAGCTTTCTTT,CASSLDAGIMNTEAFF
14,TRBD1,TRBJ1-1,TRBV29-1,many,TGCAGCGTTGATGGGACAGACAGGGGCACTGAAGCTTTCTTT,CSVDGTDRGTEAFF
14,.,TRBJ1-1,TRBV6-5,many,TGTGCCAGCAGTTACTCGATTGCGAACACTGAAGCTTTCTTT,CASSYSIANTEAFF
12,.,TRBJ1-2,TRBV12-3/TRBV12-4,.,TGTGCCAGCAACCCTAACAGAAATGGCTACACCTTC,CASNPNRNGYTF
15,TRBD1,TRBJ2-1,TRBV2,many,TGTGCCAGCAGTGAAGCGCCGGGACAGAACAATGAGCAGTTCTTC,CASSEAPGQNNEQFF
13,TRBD1,TRBJ1-1,TRBV20-1,.,TGCAGTGCTAGCCCGGACAGGGGCGCTGGAGCTTTCTTT,CSASPDRGAGAFF
17,TRBD2,TRBJ2-2,TRBV5-5,many,TGTGCCAGCAGCTTGGGGGCTAGCGGGATGAACACCGGGGAGCTGTTTTTT,CASSLGASGMNTGELFF
16,TRBD1,TRBJ1-4,TRBV27,.,TGTGCCAGCCTGAAATCAGGGGGGGCTAAGGATGGAAAACTGTTTTTT,CASLKSGGAKDGKLFF
16,.,TRBJ2-3,TRBV7-9,many,TGTGCCAGCAGCTTAGAGGATAGCTCGGGGGAAGATACGCAGTATTTT,CASSLEDSSGEDTQYF
13,.,TRBJ2-1,TRBV24-1,.,TGTGCCGCCAGTGCCTACCCCGGGACAGAGCAGTTCTTC,CAASAYPGTEQFF
15,.,TRBJ2-3,TRBV3-1,once,TGTGCCAGCAGCCAAGGTCCTCGGTTAACAGATACGCAGTATTTT,CASSQGPRLTDTQYF
12,.,TRBJ2-1,TRBV28,.,TGTGCCAGCTTGGGGGATTTCAATGAGCAGTTCTTC,CASLGDFNEQFF
15,.,TRBJ2-7,TRBV4-1,.,TGCGCCAGCAGCAAACTCTGGGACGGCTACTACGAGCAGTACTTC,CASSKLWDGYYEQYF
18,.,TRBJ2-5,TRBV12-3/TRBV12-4,few,TGTGCCAGCAGTTCCTTGGGATTCGGAGGCCCGTACCAAGAGACCCAGTACTTC,CASSSLGFGGPYQETQYF
15,.,TRBJ2-1,TRBV10-3,.,TGTGCCATCAGCCGAACAGGGAGCTCCTACAATAAGCAGTTCTTC,CAISRTGSSYNKQFF
14,.,TRBJ2-7,TRBV5-6,.,TGTGCCAGCAGCTTAACAAGTCAGACCTACGAGCAGTACTTC,CASSLTSQTYEQYF
16,.,TRBJ2-7,TRBV14,.,TGTGCCGGCAGCCGAGGTGGCGGGCGGAGCTCCTACGAGCAGTACTTC,CAGSRGGGRSSYEQYF
13,.,TRBJ2-2,TRBV7-7,.,TGTGCCAGCAGCTCCCTCCTTTCCGGGGAGCTGTTATTT,CASSSLLSGELLF
16,.,TRBJ2-7,TRBV7-2,few,TGTGCCAGCAGCTTAACGTGGGAGATGTCCCCCTACGAGCAGTACTTC,CASSLTWEMSPYEQYF
16,TRBD2,TRBJ2-7,TRBV7-9,.,TGTGCCAGCAGCTCCCGGACTAGCGGGAGGGCCTACGAGCAGTACTTC,CASSSRTSGRAYEQYF
18,TRBD1,TRBJ1-3,TRBV20-1,.,TGCAGTGCGACACCGACAGGGGGCGTTGGGTCTACTGGAAACACCATATATTTT,CSATPTGGVGSTGNTIYF